This T cell receptor (beta chain) appears in the sequencing data of a study of cytomegalovirus exposure and HLA in healthy donors. The PCR was carried out with 60 Vbeta primers and 13 Jbeta primers. TCRdb keeps only in-frame clones here, not all; method: immunoSEQ multiplex PCR. The sample carries 150,000 to 200,000 clones, 9.5% to 15% recorded once. The CDR3 extends over 14 amino acids. Germline CDR1 LNHDA, CDR2 SQIVND (reference sequence). The V end was cut by 4 bases, the J end by 5 bases, with 14 bases between. Details on this clone: Its antigen is currently unknown.

Findings and limits, study-wide: In a later analysis, HLA-C alleles had the fewest associated TCRs, DRB1 alleles the most. Later analysis showed most CMV-associated TCR beta chains appearing HLA-restricted. The only immune exposure information that was available was CMV serostatus.

Sequencing used PBMCs. The chain carries TRBV19 and TRBJ2-5, with D possibly matching TRBD2 (6 bases). The receptor was derived from a man in his fifties or sixties in good health and CMV-seropositive. This CDR3 reads CASSKGLRMETQYF. As DNA, the CDR3 is TGTGCCAGTAGTAAGGGACTTCGGATGGAGACCCAGTACTTC.